This entry features one T cell receptor (beta chain) sequence. Its antigen is as yet unknown. The sample comes from a study of identical twins. General study findings and limits: For out-of-frame alpha sequences shared by twins, low generation probability was in excess. Twin pairs had excess sharing that was weaker in beta out-of-frame sequences.

Trimming took 8 bases from V and 1 from J, leaving 14 bases between them. The CDR3 has 15 amino acids. CDR1 and CDR2 (germline): SNHLY, FYNNEI. TCRdb used MiXCR to reprocess the 5' RACE reads, holding one entry per CDR3 protein. The data show 1.5 million to 2 million distinct CDR3 sequences, with under 35% seen just once and less than 0.35% held by the top ten. This receptor was identified in a newborn girl in good health. The chain employs TRBV2 and TRBJ2-2; tentative D call: TRBD2 (5 bases). The sample consisted of cord blood. In DNA form, the CDR3 reads TGTGCCAGCTCAAATCCCCGGGGGAACACCGGGGAGCTGTTTTTT. This gives the protein CASSNPRGNTGELFF.